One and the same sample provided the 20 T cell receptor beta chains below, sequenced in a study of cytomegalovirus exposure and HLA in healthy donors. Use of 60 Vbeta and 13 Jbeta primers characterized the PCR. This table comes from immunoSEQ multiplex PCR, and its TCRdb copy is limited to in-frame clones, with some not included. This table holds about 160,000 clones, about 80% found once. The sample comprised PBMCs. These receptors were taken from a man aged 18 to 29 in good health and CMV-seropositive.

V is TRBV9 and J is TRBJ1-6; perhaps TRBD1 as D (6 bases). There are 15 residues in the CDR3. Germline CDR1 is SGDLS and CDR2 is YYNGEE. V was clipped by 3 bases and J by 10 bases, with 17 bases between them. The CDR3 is CASSAEARGGSPLHF. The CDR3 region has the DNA TGTGCCAGCAGCGCGGAGGCGAGGGGGGGGTCACCCCTCCACTTT. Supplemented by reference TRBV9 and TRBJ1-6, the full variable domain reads DSGVTQTPKHLITATGQRVTLRCSPRSGDLSVYWYQQSLDQGLQFLIQYYNGEERAKGNILERFSAQQFPDLHSELNLSSLELGDSALYFCASSAEARGGSPLHFGNGTRLTVT.

CDR3 coding DNA: TGTGCCAGCAGTTACGGGCGGCTGCAGGGTTCACCCCTCCACTTT. Translating it yields CASSYGRLQGSPLHF. The V and J genes are TRBV6-5 and TRBJ1-6; perhaps TRBD1 as D (5 bases). Germline V CDR1 and CDR2: MNHEY, SVGAGI. The V end lost 2 bases, the J end lost 9 bases, and 14 bases lay between the germline ends. The length of the CDR3 is 15 residues.

The CDR3 region has the DNA TGCGCCAGCTCCTGCGCGGGGGCCCCTGAGGGTGGCTACACCTTC. It specifies CASSCAGAPEGGYTF. The rearrangement uses TRBV23-1 and TRBJ1-2; TRBD1 is a possible D gene (6 bases). TRBV23-1 qualifies as an ORF whose function is uncertain. CDR3 length equals 15 residues. Trimming removed 8 bases from V and 7 bases from J, with 23 bases in between.

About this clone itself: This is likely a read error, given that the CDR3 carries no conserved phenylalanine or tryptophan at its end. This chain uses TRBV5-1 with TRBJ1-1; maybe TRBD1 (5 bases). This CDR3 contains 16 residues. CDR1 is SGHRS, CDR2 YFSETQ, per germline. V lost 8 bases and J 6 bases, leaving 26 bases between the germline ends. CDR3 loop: CASSKSAGRLGAEAFL. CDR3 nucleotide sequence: TGCGCCAGTTCGAAGTCGGCAGGCCGACTAGGGGCTGAAGCTTTCCTT.

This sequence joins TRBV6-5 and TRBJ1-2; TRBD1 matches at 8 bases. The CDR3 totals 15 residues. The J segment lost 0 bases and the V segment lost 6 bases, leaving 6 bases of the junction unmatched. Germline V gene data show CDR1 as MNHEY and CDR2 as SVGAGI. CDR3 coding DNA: TGTGCCAGCAGACAAGGACAGGGCGCTAACTATGGCTACACCTTC. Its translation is CASRQGQGANYGYTF.

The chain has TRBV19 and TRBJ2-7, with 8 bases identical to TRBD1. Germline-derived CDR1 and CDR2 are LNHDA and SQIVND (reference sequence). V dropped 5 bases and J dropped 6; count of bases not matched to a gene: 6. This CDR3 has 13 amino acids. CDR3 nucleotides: TGTGCCAGTAGTGGAGACAGGGGTCGCGAGCAGTACTTC. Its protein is CASSGDRGREQYF.

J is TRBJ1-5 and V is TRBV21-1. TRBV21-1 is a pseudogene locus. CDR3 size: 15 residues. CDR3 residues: CASSKARGYYQPQHF. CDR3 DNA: TGTGCCAGCAGCAAAGCTCGAGGTTACTATCAGCCCCAGCATTTT.

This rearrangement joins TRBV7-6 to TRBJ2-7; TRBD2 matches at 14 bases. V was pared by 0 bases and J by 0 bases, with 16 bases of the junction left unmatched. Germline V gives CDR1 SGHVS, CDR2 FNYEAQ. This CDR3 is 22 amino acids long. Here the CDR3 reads CASSLAGTSGRTPFPSSYEQYF. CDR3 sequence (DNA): TGTGCCAGCAGCTTAGCGGGGACTAGCGGGAGAACCCCCTTTCCTAGCTCCTACGAGCAGTACTTC.

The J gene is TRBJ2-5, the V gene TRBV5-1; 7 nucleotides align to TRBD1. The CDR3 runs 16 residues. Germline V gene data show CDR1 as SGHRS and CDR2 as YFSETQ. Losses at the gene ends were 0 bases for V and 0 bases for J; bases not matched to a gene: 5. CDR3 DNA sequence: TGCGCCAGCAGCTTGGCCGCAGGGGGATACCAAGAGACCCAGTACTTC. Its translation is CASSLAAGGYQETQYF.

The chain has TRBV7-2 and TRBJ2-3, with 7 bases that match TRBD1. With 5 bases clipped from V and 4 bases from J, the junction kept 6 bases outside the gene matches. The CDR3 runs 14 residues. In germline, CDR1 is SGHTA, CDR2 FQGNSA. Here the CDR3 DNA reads TGTGCCAGCAGCGTAGGACAGGCCGCAGATACGCAGTATTTT. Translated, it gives CASSVGQAADTQYF.

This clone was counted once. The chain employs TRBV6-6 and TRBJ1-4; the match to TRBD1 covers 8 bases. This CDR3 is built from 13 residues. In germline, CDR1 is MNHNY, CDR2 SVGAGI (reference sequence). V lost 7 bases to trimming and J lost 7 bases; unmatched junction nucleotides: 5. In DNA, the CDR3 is TGTGCCAGCACATCGACAGGGGTTGAAAAACTGTTTTTT. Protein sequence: CASTSTGVEKLFF.

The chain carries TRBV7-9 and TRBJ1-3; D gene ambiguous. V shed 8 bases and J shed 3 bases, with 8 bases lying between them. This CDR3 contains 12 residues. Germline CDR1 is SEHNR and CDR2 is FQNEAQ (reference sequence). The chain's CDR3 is CASEDDGNTIYF. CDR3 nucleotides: TGTGCCAGCGAGGATGATGGAAACACCATATATTTT.

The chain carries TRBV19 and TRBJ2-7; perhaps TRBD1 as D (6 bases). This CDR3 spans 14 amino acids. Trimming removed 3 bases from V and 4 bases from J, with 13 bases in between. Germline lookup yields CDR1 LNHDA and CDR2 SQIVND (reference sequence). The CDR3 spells CASSIDVGGYEQYF. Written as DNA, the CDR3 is TGTGCCAGTAGTATTGATGTAGGGGGATACGAGCAGTACTTC. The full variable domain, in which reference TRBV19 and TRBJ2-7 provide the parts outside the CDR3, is DGGITQSPKYLFRKEGQNVTLSCEQNLNHDAMYWYRQDPGQGLRLIYYSQIVNDFQKGDIAEGYSVSREKKESFPLTVTSAQKNPTAFYLCASSIDVGGYEQYFGPGTRLTVT.

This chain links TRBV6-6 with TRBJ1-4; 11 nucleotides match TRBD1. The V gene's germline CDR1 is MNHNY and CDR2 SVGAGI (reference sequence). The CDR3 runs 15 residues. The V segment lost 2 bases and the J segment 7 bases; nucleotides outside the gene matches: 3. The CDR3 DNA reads TGTGCCAGCAGTTACGTGGGACAGGGGGGTGAAAAACTGTTTTTT. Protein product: CASSYVGQGGEKLFF.

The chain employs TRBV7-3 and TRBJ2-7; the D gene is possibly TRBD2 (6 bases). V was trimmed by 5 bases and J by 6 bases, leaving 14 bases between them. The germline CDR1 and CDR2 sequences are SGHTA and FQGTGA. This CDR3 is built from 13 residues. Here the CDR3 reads CASSLTLGGEQYF. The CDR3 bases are TGTGCCAGCAGCCTGACTCTCGGGGGCGAGCAGTACTTC.

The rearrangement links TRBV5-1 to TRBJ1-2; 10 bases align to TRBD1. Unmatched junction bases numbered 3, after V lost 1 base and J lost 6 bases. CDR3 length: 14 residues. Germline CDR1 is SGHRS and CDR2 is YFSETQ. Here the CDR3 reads CASSLKGTGDGYTF. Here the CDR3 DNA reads TGCGCCAGCAGCTTGAAGGGGACAGGGGATGGCTACACCTTC.

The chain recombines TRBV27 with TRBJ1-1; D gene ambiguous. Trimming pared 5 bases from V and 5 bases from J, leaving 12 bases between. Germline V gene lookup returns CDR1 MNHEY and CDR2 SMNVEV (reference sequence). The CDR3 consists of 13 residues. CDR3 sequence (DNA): TGTGCCAGCAGTGGTGGAGGTTGGACTGAAGCTTTCTTT. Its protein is CASSGGGWTEAFF.

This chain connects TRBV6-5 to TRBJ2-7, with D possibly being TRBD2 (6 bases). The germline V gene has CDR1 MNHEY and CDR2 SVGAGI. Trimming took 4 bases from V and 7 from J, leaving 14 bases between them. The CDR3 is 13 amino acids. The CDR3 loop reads CASSSSERGEQYF. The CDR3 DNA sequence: TGTGCCAGCAGTTCTAGCGAGAGAGGGGAGCAGTACTTC.

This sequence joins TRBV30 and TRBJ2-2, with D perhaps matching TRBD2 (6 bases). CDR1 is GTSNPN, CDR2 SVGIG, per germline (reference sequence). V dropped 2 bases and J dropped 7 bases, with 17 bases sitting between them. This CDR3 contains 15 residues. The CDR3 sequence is CAWSYDGSDLGELFF. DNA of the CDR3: TGTGCCTGGAGTTACGACGGGAGTGACCTCGGGGAGCTGTTTTTT.

The CDR3 bases are TGTGCCAGTAGTCCCCTCGGAGTGGGCTATGGCTACACCTTC. Translated, it gives CASSPLGVGYGYTF. This chain joins TRBV19 and TRBJ1-2; D gene uncertain. Trimming cost V 5 bases and J 4 bases, with 14 bases left between them. Germline V gives CDR1 LNHDA, CDR2 SQIVND (reference sequence). The CDR3 contains 14 residues.